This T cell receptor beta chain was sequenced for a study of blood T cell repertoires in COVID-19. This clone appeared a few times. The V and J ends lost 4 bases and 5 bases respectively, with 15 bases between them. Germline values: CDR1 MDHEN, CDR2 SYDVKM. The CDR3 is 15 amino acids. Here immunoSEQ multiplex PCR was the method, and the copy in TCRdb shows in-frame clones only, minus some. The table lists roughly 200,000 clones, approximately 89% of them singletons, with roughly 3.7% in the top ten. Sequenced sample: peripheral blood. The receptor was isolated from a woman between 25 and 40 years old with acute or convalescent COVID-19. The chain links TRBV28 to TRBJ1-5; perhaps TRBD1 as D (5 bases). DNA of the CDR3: TGTGCCAGCAGTTCAGACGGGAGGGGAGATCAGCCCCAGCATTTT. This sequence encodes CASSSDGRGDQPQHF.